This T cell receptor (beta chain) comes out of a study of CD8+CD57+ T cells in acquired aplastic anemia. Study findings and constraints: Both patients and controls carried the same twenty-nine CD8+ CDR3 sequences.

Profiling of TCR beta VDJ combinations and CDR3 sequences used genomic DNA as template. Using its own MiXCR run on the reads, TCRdb lists one record per CDR3 protein. The sample contains more than 150,000 distinct CDR3 sequences, under 55% of which appear only once. Patients picked for sequencing had shown CD8+CD57+ cell expansion detected by flow cytometry. Diagnosis of severe acquired aplastic anemia applied to all patients. The study sampled blood from patients who had received no therapy. This clonotype was recorded many times. Its antigen is not known. The CDR3 runs 14 residues. The V gene's germline CDR1 is DFQATT and CDR2 SNEGSKA (reference sequence). V was clipped by 6 bases and J by 7 bases, with 19 bases between them.

The receptor was derived from a human donor with aplastic anemia. J is TRBJ1-5 and V is TRBV20-1, with D maybe TRBD1 (5 bases). Sequenced material: sorted CD4+, CD8+, or CD8+CD57+ T cells (not recorded which) from PBMCs. CDR3: CSAPPGGAGQPQHF. The CDR3 coding sequence is TGCAGTGCCCCTCCGGGAGGGGCTGGCCAGCCCCAGCATTTT.